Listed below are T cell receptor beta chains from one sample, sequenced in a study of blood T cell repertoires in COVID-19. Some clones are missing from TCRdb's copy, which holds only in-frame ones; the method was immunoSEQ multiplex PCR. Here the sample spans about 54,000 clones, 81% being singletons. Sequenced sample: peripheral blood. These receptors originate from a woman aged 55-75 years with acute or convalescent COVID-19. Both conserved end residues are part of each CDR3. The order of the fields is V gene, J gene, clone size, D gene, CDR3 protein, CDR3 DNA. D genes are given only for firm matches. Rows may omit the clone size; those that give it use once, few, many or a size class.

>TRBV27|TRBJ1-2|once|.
CASRAAGVGANYGYTF
TGTGCCAGCAGGGCCGCAGGCGTAGGGGCTAACTATGGCTACACCTTC
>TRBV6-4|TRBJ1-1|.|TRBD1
CASRPTGGNTEAFF
TGTGCCAGCAGACCGACAGGGGGGAACACTGAAGCTTTCTTT
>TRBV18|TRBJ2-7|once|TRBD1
CASSPPGTAAYEQYF
TGTGCCAGCTCACCCCCCGGGACAGCAGCCTACGAGCAGTACTTC
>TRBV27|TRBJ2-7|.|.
CASSLLGGGSYEQYF
TGTGCCAGCAGTTTATTAGGGGGGGGGTCCTACGAGCAGTACTTC
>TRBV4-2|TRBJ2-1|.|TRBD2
CASSLAGGPNEQFF
TGTGCCAGCAGCCTAGCGGGAGGGCCGAATGAGCAGTTCTTC
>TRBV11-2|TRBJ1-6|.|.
CASSLELASNNSPLHF
TGTGCCAGCAGCTTAGAATTGGCCAGTAATAATTCACCCCTCCACTTT
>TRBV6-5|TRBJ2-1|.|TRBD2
CASSYGLAGNEQFF
TGTGCCAGCAGTTACGGCCTAGCGGGAAATGAGCAGTTCTTC
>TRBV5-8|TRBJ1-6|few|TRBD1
CASSSTTTGSNSPLHF
TGTGCCAGCAGCTCTACTACGACAGGGAGCAATTCACCCCTCCACTTT
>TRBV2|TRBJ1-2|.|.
CASSQQGRGSNYGYTF
TGTGCCAGCAGTCAACAGGGTAGAGGCTCTAACTATGGCTACACCTTC
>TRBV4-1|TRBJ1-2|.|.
CASSQGQFNYGYTF
TGCGCCAGCAGCCAAGGACAGTTTAACTATGGCTACACCTTC
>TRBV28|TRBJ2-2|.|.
CASSLGRNTGELFF
TGTGCCAGCAGTTTGGGGCGGAACACCGGGGAGCTGTTTTTT
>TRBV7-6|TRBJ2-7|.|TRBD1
CASSSGTGPAEQYF
TGTGCCAGCAGCTCCGGGACAGGGCCCGCCGAGCAGTACTTC
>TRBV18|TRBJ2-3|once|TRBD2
CASSPGGADTQYF
TGTGCCAGCTCACCGGGGGGGGCAGATACGCAGTATTTT
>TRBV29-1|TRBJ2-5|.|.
CSVPKTGGPRETQYF
TGCAGCGTTCCGAAAACGGGGGGCCCGAGAGAGACCCAGTACTTC
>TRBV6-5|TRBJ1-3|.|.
CASSYYGGAGNTIYF
TGTGCCAGCAGTTACTACGGAGGGGCTGGAAACACCATATATTTT
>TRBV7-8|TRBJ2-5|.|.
CASSQTVETQYF
TGTGCCAGCAGCCAAACGGTAGAGACCCAGTACTTC
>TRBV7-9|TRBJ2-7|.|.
CASSLESTEQYF
TGTGCCAGCAGCTTAGAGTCAACTGAGCAGTACTTC
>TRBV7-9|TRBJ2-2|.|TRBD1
CASSLRQGNTGELFF
TGTGCCAGCAGCCTCCGACAGGGTAACACCGGGGAGCTGTTTTTT
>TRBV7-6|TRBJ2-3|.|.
CASSPSTDTQYF
TGTGCCAGCAGCCCAAGCACAGATACGCAGTATTTT
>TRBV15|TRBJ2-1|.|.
CATSRAGAYNEQFF
TGTGCCACCAGCAGAGCGGGAGCCTACAATGAGCAGTTCTTC
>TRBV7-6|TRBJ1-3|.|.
CASSLSLSSGNTIYF
TGTGCCAGCAGCTTAAGTCTGAGCTCTGGAAACACCATATATTTT
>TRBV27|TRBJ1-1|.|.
CASSFGNVGTEAFF
TGTGCCAGCAGTTTCGGGAACGTGGGCACTGAAGCTTTCTTT
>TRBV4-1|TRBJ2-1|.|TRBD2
CASSQMSSGYNEQFF
TGCGCCAGCAGCCAAATGTCTAGCGGATACAATGAGCAGTTCTTC
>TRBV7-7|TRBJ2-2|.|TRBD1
CASSLDRGTGELFF
TGTGCCAGCAGCTTAGACAGGGGCACCGGGGAGCTGTTTTTT
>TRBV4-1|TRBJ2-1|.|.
CASSQGEHNEQFF
TGCGCCAGCAGCCAAGGAGAGCACAATGAGCAGTTCTTC
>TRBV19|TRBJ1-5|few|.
CASSLRQAGGNQPQHF
TGTGCCAGTAGTTTGCGACAGGCTGGGGGCAATCAGCCCCAGCATTTT
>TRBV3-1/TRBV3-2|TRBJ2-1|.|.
CASSQDAGPNEQFF
TGTGCCAGCAGCCAAGACGCGGGGCCCAATGAGCAGTTCTTC
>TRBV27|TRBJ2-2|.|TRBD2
CASSLPAGGPSYTGELFF
TGTGCCAGCAGTCTACCAGCGGGAGGGCCGTCTTACACCGGGGAGCTGTTTTTT
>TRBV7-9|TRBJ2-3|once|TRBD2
CAAGLAGRTDTQYF
TGTGCCGCGGGACTAGCGGGGCGCACAGATACGCAGTATTTT
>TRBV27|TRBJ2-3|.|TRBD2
CASRSGGTDTQYF
TGTGCCAGCAGGTCGGGGGGGACAGATACGCAGTATTTT
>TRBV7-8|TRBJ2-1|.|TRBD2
CASSTRTSVLHEQFF
TGTGCCAGCAGCACTCGGACTAGCGTGCTCCATGAGCAGTTCTTC
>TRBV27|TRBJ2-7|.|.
CASSFVSGHLYEQYF
TGTGCCAGCAGTTTTGTTTCAGGGCACCTCTACGAGCAGTACTTC
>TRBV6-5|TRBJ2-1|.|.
CASMTQGFSYNEQFF
TGTGCCAGCATGACACAGGGATTCTCCTACAATGAGCAGTTCTTC
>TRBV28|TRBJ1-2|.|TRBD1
CASSLGTGRGGYTF
TGTGCCAGCAGTTTAGGGACAGGAAGGGGCGGCTACACCTTC
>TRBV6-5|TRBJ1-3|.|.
CASSYQGLPSGNTIYF
TGTGCCAGCAGTTACCAGGGTCTCCCCTCTGGAAACACCATATATTTT
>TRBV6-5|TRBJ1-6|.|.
CASSSGRSPLHF
TGTGCCAGCAGTTCAGGGCGCTCACCCCTCCACTTT
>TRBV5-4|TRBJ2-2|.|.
CASSLGGRGTGELFF
TGTGCCAGCAGCTTAGGGGGGAGGGGCACCGGGGAGCTGTTTTTT
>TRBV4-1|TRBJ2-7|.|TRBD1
CASSQRTGLNEQYF
TGCGCCAGCAGCCAAAGGACAGGGTTGAACGAGCAGTACTTC
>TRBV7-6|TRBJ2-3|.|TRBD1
CASSLGTGRTDTQYF
TGTGCCAGCAGCTTAGGGACAGGGAGGACAGATACGCAGTATTTT
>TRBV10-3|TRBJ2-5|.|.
CAISARQEETQYF
TGTGCCATCAGTGCAAGACAGGAAGAGACCCAGTACTTC
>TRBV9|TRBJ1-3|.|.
CASSAEGLSGNTIYF
TGTGCCAGCAGCGCGGAGGGATTGTCTGGAAACACCATATATTTT
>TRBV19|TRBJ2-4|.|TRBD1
CASSIATGTGSLLAKNIQYF
TGTGCCAGTAGTATAGCAACCGGGACAGGATCTCTACTAGCCAAAAACATTCAGTACTTC
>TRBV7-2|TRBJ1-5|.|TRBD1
CASSRGQSGQPQHF
TGTGCCAGCAGCCGGGGACAGTCCGGTCAGCCCCAGCATTTT
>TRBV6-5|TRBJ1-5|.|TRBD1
CASSYLGQGDQPQHF
TGTGCCAGCAGTTACCTGGGACAGGGGGATCAGCCCCAGCATTTT
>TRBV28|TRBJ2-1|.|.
CASSLLRNEQFF
TGTGCCAGCAGTTTATTGCGGAATGAGCAGTTCTTC
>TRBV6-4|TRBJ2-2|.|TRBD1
CASRQGLGTGELFF
TGTGCCAGCAGACAGGGGCTGGGCACCGGGGAGCTGTTTTTT